These T cell receptor beta chains were read from a single sample in a study of blood T cell repertoires in COVID-19. Method: immunoSEQ multiplex PCR; TCRdb's copy keeps in-frame clones and lacks some. The data hold 150,000 to 200,000 clones, with 85% observed a single time. Sequencing was performed on peripheral blood. All receptors derive from a human donor with acute or convalescent COVID-19. The donor label of this sample is uncertain. Both conserved end residues are part of each CDR3. A D gene is named only where the DNA matches it firmly.

j_call v_call d_call cdr3_aa
TRBJ1-1 TRBV3-1/TRBV3-2 - CASSQGGPNTEAFF
TRBJ2-5 TRBV10-1 - CASSGPGRETQYF
TRBJ2-7 TRBV2 - CASSETSGLYEQYF
TRBJ2-3 TRBV2 TRBD2 CATRGTASSTDTQYF
TRBJ1-2 TRBV13 TRBD1 CASSLSLTGGYGYTF
TRBJ2-5 TRBV7-3 TRBD1 CASSPGGGETQYF
TRBJ1-6 TRBV9 - CASSTNRANSPLHF
TRBJ1-3 TRBV29-1 - CSVSLGPGNTIYF
TRBJ2-7 TRBV7-9 TRBD1 CASSLDRVDEQYF
TRBJ1-1 TRBV5-4 - CASSFSENTEAFF
TRBJ1-5 TRBV5-1 - CASREGVSSNQPQHF
TRBJ1-6 TRBV19 - CASSIQQAAIVYNSPLHF
TRBJ1-5 TRBV18 - CASSPRGTGNQPQHF
TRBJ1-6 TRBV10-3 - CAITGTEGSPLHF
TRBJ1-1 TRBV6-6 TRBD1 CASSRQGTEAFF
TRBJ2-7 TRBV3-1/TRBV3-2 - CASSQSLSSYEQYF
TRBJ1-1 TRBV5-8 - CASSSYRYTEAFF
TRBJ2-1 TRBV19 - CASSIPGSTGHDEQFF
TRBJ2-5 TRBV2 - CASSERGRLQETQYF
TRBJ1-1 TRBV11-2 - CASSQIGGRANTEAFF
TRBJ1-5 TRBV7-2 TRBD1 CASSRDRGGQPQHF
TRBJ2-2 TRBV12-3/TRBV12-4 - CASQDKNTGELFF
TRBJ2-5 TRBV7-2 TRBD2 CASSLGLARETQYF
TRBJ1-3 TRBV18 TRBD1 CASSPRQGESGNTIYF
TRBJ1-3 TRBV5-1 - CASSEAPRSGNTIYF
TRBJ2-7 TRBV21-1 - CASSTWDRGAYEQYF
TRBJ1-4 TRBV19 TRBD1 CASSASGTGVEKLFF
TRBJ2-5 TRBV6-2/TRBV6-3 TRBD1 CASSGPGQGHLAQYF
TRBJ2-1 TRBV10-2 TRBD2 CASRSSGGPSYNEQFF
TRBJ1-4 TRBV15 - CATSKALNEKLFF
TRBJ1-1 TRBV29-1 - CSVGGRGYWGNTEAFF
TRBJ2-5 TRBV14 TRBD1 CASSQAGSGPTGVETQYF
TRBJ1-2 TRBV5-1 TRBD1 CASSITGDYGYTF
TRBJ1-5 TRBV7-2 TRBD1 CASSLKGAREPQHF
TRBJ2-2 TRBV5-1 TRBD1 CASRPGTGDTGELFF
TRBJ2-2 TRBV4-2 - CASSQVGGPNTGELFF
TRBJ1-3 TRBV15 - CATSRATGGNTIYF
TRBJ1-2 TRBV19 - CASSIGLDHGYTF
TRBJ1-1 TRBV5-1 TRBD1 CASSPGQGAAEAFF
TRBJ2-2 TRBV5-1 TRBD2 CASSSATSGGPRTGELFF
TRBJ1-2 TRBV25-1 TRBD1 CASSDRDRGNYGYTF
TRBJ2-3 TRBV28 TRBD2 CASRSRGGADTQYF
TRBJ1-4 TRBV5-1 - CASSFGQLNEKLFF
TRBJ1-6 TRBV6-1 - CASSESGYSGALHF
TRBJ1-4 TRBV3-1/TRBV3-2 - CASSQDLGVEEKLFF
TRBJ1-4 TRBV7-9 TRBD1 CASSLGDREDEKLFF
TRBJ1-6 TRBV11-2 TRBD1 CASSFRLLGTGSRSPLHF
TRBJ1-3 TRBV19 - CASSIRTVKSGNTIYF
TRBJ2-1 TRBV3-1/TRBV3-2 TRBD2 CASSQDSLAADHNEQFF
TRBJ1-3 TRBV18 - CASSPLDGARGGIGNTIYF
TRBJ1-5 TRBV25-1 - CASSSGYLPQHF
TRBJ1-5 TRBV2 TRBD1 CASSRDRTSNQPQHF
TRBJ2-2 TRBV5-1 TRBD1 CASSLSLRTGAERRTGELFF
TRBJ1-4 TRBV6-6 TRBD1 CASSYGQGYEKLFF
TRBJ2-1 TRBV9 - CASSASGGLINEQFF